The T cell receptor (beta chain) described here comes from a study of shared clonotypes between healthy human individuals. Produced via immunoSEQ multiplex PCR; TCRdb's table is partial and in-frame only. The sample includes just over 2,000,000 clones, roughly 96% of them seen just once. The germline V and J ends were trimmed by 1 base and 3 bases, with 10 bases remaining between them. The CDR3 loop spans 15 amino acids. CDR1 and CDR2 (germline): MGHDK, SYGVNS. The chain joins TRBV25-1 to TRBJ1-5; possibly TRBD1 for D (5 bases). Material: naive CD4+ T cells sorted from blood. The sample's subset: CD45RA+ positively selected. This TCR was sampled from a young man in good health. The CDR3 is CASSESGGHNQPQHF. As DNA, the CDR3 is TGTGCCAGCAGTGAATCGGGGGGTCACAATCAGCCCCAGCATTTT.